Shown below are 30 T cell receptor beta chains from a single sample sequenced in a study of metastatic and nonmetastatic thyroid tumors. From the PCR reads, TCRdb re-called clones with MiXCR. This sample has fewer than 25,000 clones, with about 18% found just once. Every patient underwent thyroid surgery untreated. The sample was blood. The source is a male donor with papillary thyroid cancer or a benign thyroid nodule (not recorded which). Some clones in this sample may be carry-over from other donors' samples.

The chain employs TRBV5-1 and TRBJ1-3; no definite D call. Germline values: CDR1 SGHRS, CDR2 YFSETQ. This CDR3 is built from 13 residues. Trimming took 0 bases from V and 5 from J, leaving 6 bases between them. Here the CDR3 reads CASSLDFRNTIYF. In nucleotides, the CDR3 is TGCGCCAGCAGCTTGGACTTCCGAAACACCATATATTTT.

In this sample, this clone turned up many times. This chain uses TRBV4-1 with TRBJ2-7; D unclear. Germline CDR1 is MGHRA and CDR2 is YSYEKL. Trimming removed 0 bases from V and 3 bases from J, with 9 bases in between. CDR3 length: 14 amino acids. As DNA, the CDR3 is TGCGCCAGCAGCCAAGATATCGGCCTCTACGAGCAGTACTTC. It yields the protein CASSQDIGLYEQYF.

The sample holds many counts of this clone. This chain connects TRBV5-1 to TRBJ1-2; D unresolved. V shed 0 bases and J shed 8 bases, with 17 bases lying between them. Germline values: CDR1 SGHRS, CDR2 YFSETQ. The CDR3 extends over 15 amino acids. The CDR3 DNA sequence: TGCGCCAGCAGCTTGGCCGAGGGAAGGGAACGGGGCTACACCTTC. Translated, it gives CASSLAEGRERGYTF.

The table lists this clone with many counts. The chain employs TRBV3-1 and TRBJ2-7; D may correspond to TRBD1 or TRBD2 (5 bases each). The CDR3 has 13 residues. V was trimmed by 4 bases and J by 4 bases, leaving 11 bases between them. Germline V gives CDR1 LGHDT, CDR2 YNNKEL (reference sequence). CDR3 amino acids: CASSPDTGYEQYF. DNA for the CDR3: TGTGCCAGCAGCCCGGACACGGGATACGAGCAGTACTTC.

This clone was found many times. The chain couples TRBV18 to TRBJ1-5, with D perhaps matching TRBD1 (6 bases). CDR3 length equals 13 residues. The germline CDR1 and CDR2 sequences are KGHSH and LQKENI. The V end was cut by 5 bases, the J end by 11 bases, with 16 bases between. CDR3 DNA: TGTGCCAGCTCATTTTCGGACAGTCGGGCCCAGCATTTT. Translation: CASSFSDSRAQHF.

Many counts were recorded for this clone. The rearrangement links TRBV7-3 to TRBJ1-1; D remains unclear. V was cut by 3 bases and J by 3 bases, with 8 bases left in between. Germline assignment: CDR1 SGHTA and CDR2 FQGTGA. The CDR3 consists of 13 residues. DNA of the CDR3: TGTGCCAGCAGCTTTAGACGGGACACTGAAGCTTTCTTT. Residues: CASSFRRDTEAFF.

In this sample, this clone turned up many times. The chain links TRBV12-3 or TRBV12-4 to TRBJ2-1, with TRBD2 matching over 7 bases. The CDR3 spans 14 residues. The V gene end was trimmed by 5 bases and the J gene end by 4 bases; junction bases not matched to a gene: 5. The CDR3: CASSATSEYNEQFF. Written as DNA, the CDR3 is TGTGCCAGCAGTGCAACTAGCGAATACAATGAGCAGTTCTTC.

This clone was recorded at least ten times. One end of the junction fails to match germline, which may point to a read error. The chain combines TRBV6-1 with TRBJ2-7, with D unresolved. This CDR3 has 9 residues. Germline CDR1 MNHNS, CDR2 SASEGT. The CDR3 is CARAYERYF. The CDR3 DNA follows: TGTGCCAGGGCTTACGAGCGGTACTTC.

The rearrangement links TRBV3-1 to TRBJ2-7; TRBD2 might be the D (6 bases). There are 13 residues in the CDR3. CDR1 is LGHDT and CDR2 is YNNKEL in the germline V gene (reference sequence). V lost 1 base, J lost 6 bases, and 10 bases lay in between. CDR3: CASSQAGEFEQYF. Written as DNA, the CDR3 is TGTGCCAGCAGCCAAGCGGGAGAGTTCGAGCAGTACTTC.

This clone is labeled medium-sized (0.01 to 0.1%). The rearrangement links TRBV19 to TRBJ1-1; D uncertain. Per the germline V gene, CDR1 is LNHDA and CDR2 is SQIVND (reference sequence). The CDR3 runs to 11 residues. Trimming removed 7 bases at V and 9 bases at J, with 12 bases between. CDR3 nucleotide sequence: TGTGCCAGTACTTCCCTGGGTAAAGCTTTCTTT. This encodes CASTSLGKAFF.

The chain carries TRBV6-2 or TRBV6-3 and TRBJ1-1, with D perhaps matching TRBD1 (6 bases). Germline V gene sequence: CDR1 MNHEY, CDR2 SVGEGT. The CDR3 has 19 residues. Trimming removed 7 bases at V and 0 bases at J, with 27 bases between. CDR3 in DNA: TGTGCCAGCACTAAAAACTCGCTCGGGGTCAGGGGCCTGAACACTGAAGCTTTCTTT. Its protein product is CASTKNSLGVRGLNTEAFF.

The V and J genes are TRBV27 and TRBJ2-7, with D possibly being TRBD2 (5 bases). The CDR3 spans 14 residues. With 5 bases removed from V and 0 bases from J, the gap between germline ends came to 11 bases. CDR1 and CDR2 from the germline V gene are MNHEY and SMNVEV (reference sequence). The CDR3 protein is CASSSGSRSYEQYF. The CDR3 DNA sequence: TGTGCCAGCAGTAGCGGCTCCCGCTCCTACGAGCAGTACTTC.

The genes are TRBV7-9 and TRBJ2-1, with D unclear. Trimming removed 1 base from V and 9 bases from J, with 10 bases in between. CDR1 is SEHNR and CDR2 is FQNEAQ in the germline V gene (reference sequence). This CDR3 is 13 amino acids long. CDR3 DNA sequence: TGTGCCAGCAGCTTAGGGTCCCGCCCTGAGCAGTTCTTC. Residues: CASSLGSRPEQFF.

This clone was seen at least ten times. This sequence joins TRBV19 and TRBJ1-2, with D perhaps TRBD1 (5 bases). Per the germline V gene, CDR1 is LNHDA and CDR2 is SQIVND (reference sequence). The CDR3 contains 14 residues. V shed 2 bases and J shed 4 bases, with 11 bases lying between them. The CDR3 sequence: CASSITTGGYGYTF. Here the CDR3 DNA reads TGTGCCAGTAGTATAACTACAGGAGGCTATGGCTACACCTTC.

This clone was counted many times. This rearrangement joins TRBV18 to TRBJ2-7; D not resolved. The CDR3 loop spans 16 amino acids. V was clipped by 3 bases and J by 0 bases, with 15 bases between them. The germline CDR1 and CDR2 sequences are KGHSH and LQKENI. The CDR3 bases are TGTGCCAGCTCACCTCCCCAGGCAGCCAGCTCCTACGAGCAGTACTTC. This encodes CASSPPQAASSYEQYF.

The chain links TRBV12-3 or TRBV12-4 to TRBJ2-1, with TRBD1 as a possible D gene (5 bases). Trimming left V 3 bases short and J 6 bases short, with 18 bases between. CDR3 length equals 16 residues. CDR3 amino acids: CASSLYPVTVSNEQFF. CDR3 nucleotide sequence: TGTGCCAGCAGTTTGTACCCCGTGACAGTCTCCAATGAGCAGTTCTTC.

This clone occurred many times. The chain carries TRBV7-9 and TRBJ1-1; the D is unclear. CDR1 is SEHNR and CDR2 is FQNEAQ in the germline V gene (reference sequence). V was cut by 7 bases and J by 1 base, with 4 bases left in between. The CDR3 is 11 amino acids. CDR3 residues: CASTGNTEAFF. The CDR3 nucleotides read TGTGCCAGCACAGGGAACACTGAAGCTTTCTTT.

This clone was picked up many times. This chain connects TRBV5-1 to TRBJ2-1; 7 nucleotides align to TRBD2. V gave up 4 bases and J gave up 4 bases; unmatched junction bases: 8. This CDR3 has 15 residues. Germline values: CDR1 SGHRS, CDR2 YFSETQ. This CDR3 reads CASSGGGALYNEQFF. Written as DNA, the CDR3 is TGCGCCAGCAGCGGGGGAGGGGCTCTATACAATGAGCAGTTCTTC.

This clone came up many times. The V and J genes are TRBV29-1 and TRBJ2-2; TRBD1 might be the D (6 bases). The CDR3 runs 14 residues. Per germline, CDR1 SQVTM and CDR2 ANQGSEA. Trimming shortened V by 4 bases and J by 2 bases, and 11 bases separated the two germline ends. CDR3 sequence: CSVGSRGNTGELFF. For the CDR3, the DNA is TGCAGCGTTGGTAGCAGGGGCAACACCGGGGAGCTGTTTTTT.

This clone was detected ten times or more. The gene calls are TRBV18 and TRBJ1-3; D call uncertain. This CDR3 region has 17 residues. Trimming shortened V by 2 bases and J by 0 bases, and 14 bases separated the two germline ends. Germline V CDR1 and CDR2: KGHSH, LQKENI. The CDR3 nucleotides read TGTGCCAGCTCACCAATTATGGACGGTGGCTCTGGAAACACCATATATTTT. It yields the protein CASSPIMDGGSGNTIYF.

This clone was counted a few times. The chain is built from TRBV6-1 and TRBJ2-1, with 8 bases matching TRBD2. Germline V gene data show CDR1 as MNHNS and CDR2 as SASEGT. Trimming at V came to 8 bases and at J to 13 bases, leaving 10 bases not matched to a gene. The CDR3 has 12 residues. CDR3 nucleotides: TGTGCCAGCGATCCTCCTAGCGGGTCCCAGTTCTTC. Its translation: CASDPPSGSQFF.

This clone occurred many times. This chain links TRBV19 with TRBJ1-5; D gene unclear. The V and J ends lost 3 bases and 0 bases respectively, with 6 bases between them. Germline values: CDR1 LNHDA, CDR2 SQIVND (reference sequence). The CDR3 length is 14 residues. This CDR3 is CASSIRISNQPQHF. The DNA for the CDR3 is TGTGCCAGTAGTATCCGGATTAGCAATCAGCCCCAGCATTTT.

Relative to its sample, this clone is medium-sized. The chain is built from TRBV30 and TRBJ1-1, with no clear D. V was trimmed by 5 bases and J by 7 bases, leaving 11 bases between them. The germline CDR1 and CDR2 sequences are GTSNPN and SVGIG (reference sequence). CDR3 length: 11 residues. CDR3 in amino acids: CAWSGRNEAFF. CDR3 nucleotides: TGTGCCTGGTCAGGACGAAATGAAGCTTTCTTT.

This clone was detected many times. This sequence joins TRBV11-2 and TRBJ2-5; 7 positions match TRBD2. Germline V gene sequence: CDR1 SGHAT, CDR2 FQNNGV. The V gene end was trimmed by 6 bases and the J gene end by 5 bases; junction bases not matched to a gene: 0. The CDR3 sequence is 11 residues long. This chain's CDR3 is CASRGGETQYF. In DNA form, the CDR3 reads TGTGCCAGCAGGGGGGGGGAGACCCAGTACTTC. The variable domain in full, with the rest retrieved from reference TRBV11-2 and TRBJ2-5, is EAGVAQSPRYKIIEKRQSVAFWCNPISGHATLYWYQQILGQGPKLLIQFQNNGVVDDSQLPKDRFSAERLKGVDSTLKIQPAKLEDSAVYLCASRGGETQYFGPGTRLLVL.

Here the CDR3 reads CSARDSGRTIPYEQYF. In nucleotides, the CDR3 is TGCAGTGCTAGAGATTCGGGGAGAACCATCCCCTACGAGCAGTACTTC. The J gene is TRBJ2-7, the V gene TRBV20-1; D might be TRBD2 (5 bases). The V and J ends lost 0 bases and 2 bases respectively, with 17 bases between them. Per the germline V gene, CDR1 is DFQATT and CDR2 is SNEGSKA (reference sequence). The CDR3 contains 16 residues.

Concerning this clone itself: One end of the junction fails to match germline, which may point to a read error. The V gene is TRBV7-9, the J gene TRBJ2-6; D is unclear. Germline values: CDR1 SEHNR, CDR2 FQNEAQ (reference sequence). The CDR3 runs to 13 residues. CDR3 in amino acids: CASRISGSNVLTF. For the CDR3, the DNA is TGTGCCAGCCGGATCTCTGGGTCCAACGTCCTGACTTTC.

This clone has just a few counts. The junction differs from germline at one of its ends, possibly a read error. The chain uses TRBV19 and TRBJ1-3; possible D gene TRBD1, 6 bases. The CDR3 is 13 amino acids. CDR1 and CDR2 from the germline V gene are LNHDA and SQIVND (reference sequence). In DNA form, the CDR3 reads TGTTCCAGTAGTGTGGGACATGGAAACACCATATATTTT. Translating it yields CSSSVGHGNTIYF.

This clone was counted only a few times. This chain connects TRBV27 to TRBJ2-1; D may correspond to TRBD1 or TRBD2 (5 bases each). Trimming stripped 5 bases from V and 0 bases from J, with 11 bases between. CDR1 is MNHEY, CDR2 SMNVEV, per germline (reference sequence). This CDR3 has 15 residues. CDR3 loop: CASSRGTSSYNEQFF. The CDR3 nucleotides read TGTGCCAGCAGTCGTGGGACCAGCTCCTACAATGAGCAGTTCTTC.

On this clone itself: This likely comes from a read error, as the CDR3 has no conserved phenylalanine or tryptophan at its end. As DNA, the CDR3 is TGCAGCGTTGAAGTACCAGGGCTACGAAACATTCAGTACTCC. Translating gives CSVEVPGLRNIQYS. The chain is built from TRBV29-1 and TRBJ2-4; tentative D call: TRBD1 (5 bases). Trimming cost V 1 base and J 6 bases, with 13 bases left between them. Germline V gene sequence: CDR1 SQVTM, CDR2 ANQGSEA. This CDR3 comprises 14 residues.

This clone occurred a few times. V and J are TRBV27 and TRBJ2-5; 9 nucleotides match TRBD1. The V gene end was trimmed by 3 bases and the J gene end by 5 bases; junction bases not matched to a gene: 4. Germline V gene lookup returns CDR1 MNHEY and CDR2 SMNVEV (reference sequence). The CDR3 covers 14 residues. The DNA of the CDR3 is TGTGCCAGCAGTTTCGACAGGGGGGATGAGACCCAGTACTTC. Its protein is CASSFDRGDETQYF.